Sequencing of this TCR beta chain was carried out in a study of blood T cell repertoires in COVID-19. Overall study context: PBMCs, B-cell-depleted T cells, or T cells were the source of the cDNA or gDNA that made up the material.

To note about this clone: Germline and junction disagree at one end, which may indicate a read error.

Germline loops: CDR1 SGHAT, CDR2 FQNNGV. The CDR3 has 15 residues. Authors' data handling: It was from reference gene primer amplification that nucleated cell counts were estimated. Some clones are missing from TCRdb's copy, which holds only in-frame ones; the method was immunoSEQ multiplex PCR. V and J calls and clone size come straight from that table; D and trimming were deduced from the DNA. The sample has about 300,000 clones, more than 85% seen once. The chain links TRBV11-2 to TRBJ2-7, with D possibly matching TRBD1 (6 bases). Sequencing was performed on peripheral blood. The TCR originated in a man in his forties with acute or convalescent COVID-19. Here the CDR3 DNA reads TGTGCCAGCAGCCTAGAGGGGGACAACTCCTACGAGCAGTACTTC. Translation gives CASSLEGDNSYEQYF.